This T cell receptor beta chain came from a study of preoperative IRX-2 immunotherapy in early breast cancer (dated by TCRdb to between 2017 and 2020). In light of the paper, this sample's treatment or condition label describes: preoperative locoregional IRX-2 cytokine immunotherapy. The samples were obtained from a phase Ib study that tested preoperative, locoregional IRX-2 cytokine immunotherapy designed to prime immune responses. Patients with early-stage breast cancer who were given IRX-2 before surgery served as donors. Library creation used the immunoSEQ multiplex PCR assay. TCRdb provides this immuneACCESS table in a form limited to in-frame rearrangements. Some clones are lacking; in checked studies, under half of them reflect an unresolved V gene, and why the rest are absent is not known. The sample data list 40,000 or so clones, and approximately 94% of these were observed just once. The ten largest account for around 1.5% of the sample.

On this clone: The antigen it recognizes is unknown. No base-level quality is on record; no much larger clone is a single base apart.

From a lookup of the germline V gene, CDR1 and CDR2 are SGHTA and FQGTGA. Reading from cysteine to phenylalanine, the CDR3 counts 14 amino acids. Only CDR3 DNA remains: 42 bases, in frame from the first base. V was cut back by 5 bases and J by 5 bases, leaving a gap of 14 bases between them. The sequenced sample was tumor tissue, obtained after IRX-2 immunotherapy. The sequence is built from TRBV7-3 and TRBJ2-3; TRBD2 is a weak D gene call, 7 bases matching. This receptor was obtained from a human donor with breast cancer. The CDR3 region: CASSHGGGVDTQYF. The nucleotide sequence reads TGTGCCAGCAGCCATGGAGGGGGGGTAGATACGCAGTATTTT.